Below, 10 T cell receptor beta chains from the same sample are listed, as sequenced in a study of T cell changes during pregnancy in multiple sclerosis. Produced via immunoSEQ multiplex PCR; TCRdb's table is partial and in-frame only. There are about 46,000 clones in the sample; just under 95% occur only once, and 3.9% lies in the top ten. The sample here was CD8+ T cells from peripheral blood mononuclear cells, taken after pregnancy. These receptors came from a female donor with multiple sclerosis, enrolled in a pregnancy study.

This clone turned up a few times. The V and J genes are TRBV29-1 and TRBJ1-1; D gene uncertain. Germline V gene lookup returns CDR1 SQVTM and CDR2 ANQGSEA. The germline V and J ends were trimmed by 4 bases and 1 base, with 7 bases remaining between them. This CDR3 has 12 amino acids. Here the CDR3 DNA reads TGCAGCGTTGGACGGAGGAACACTGAAGCTTTCTTT. Protein product: CSVGRRNTEAFF.

This chain joins TRBV28 and TRBJ2-6; the D is unclear. The length of the CDR3 is 13 residues. With 5 bases removed from V and 8 bases from J, the gap between germline ends came to 10 bases. CDR1 is MDHEN, CDR2 SYDVKM, per germline. CDR3 in amino acids: CASSIHSSNVLTF. CDR3 nucleotide sequence: TGTGCCAGCAGTATCCACTCGTCCAACGTCCTGACTTTC.

The chain couples TRBV5-4 to TRBJ1-2; a possible D gene is TRBD1 (6 bases). The CDR3 is 13 residues long. Trimming removed 5 bases from V and 6 bases from J, with 14 bases in between. Germline V gene sequence: CDR1 SGHNT, CDR2 YYREEE (reference sequence). CDR3 sequence: CASSSGTSHGYTF. In nucleotides, the CDR3 is TGTGCCAGCAGTTCCGGGACATCGCATGGCTACACCTTC.

CDR3: CASSSDSKRHNEQFF. The CDR3 DNA follows: TGTGCCAGCAGCTCGGACAGTAAAAGGCACAATGAGCAGTTCTTC. The rearrangement uses TRBV7-9 and TRBJ2-1; the D gene is possibly TRBD1 (6 bases). The CDR3 has 15 amino acids. Germline CDR1 and CDR2: SEHNR and FQNEAQ (reference sequence). Trimming removed 4 bases from V and 5 bases from J, with 15 bases in between. The full variable domain, in which reference TRBV7-9 and TRBJ2-1 provide the parts outside the CDR3, is DTGVSQNPRHKITKRGQNVTFRCDPISEHNRLYWYRQTLGQGPEFLTYFQNEAQLEKSRLLSDRFSAERPKGSFSTLEIQRTEQGDSAMYLCASSSDSKRHNEQFFGPGTRLTVL.

This chain joins TRBV4-3 and TRBJ2-7; 9 positions match TRBD2. V lost 7 bases, J lost 1 base, and 5 bases stayed unmatched. CDR1 is LGHNA and CDR2 is YSLEER in the germline V gene. This CDR3 has 14 amino acids. This CDR3 reads CASTPAGGSYEQYF. CDR3 nucleotide sequence: TGCGCCAGCACCCCAGCGGGGGGTTCCTACGAGCAGTACTTC.

The chain uses TRBV18 and TRBJ1-6, with D perhaps TRBD1 (6 bases). This CDR3 region has 13 residues. Germline V CDR1 and CDR2: KGHSH, LQKENI. Trimming took off 4 bases at V and 13 bases at J, with 14 bases between the two ends. The CDR3 sequence is CASSLSDSLPLHF. DNA of the CDR3: TGTGCCAGCTCACTTTCGGACAGCCTCCCCCTCCACTTT. Using reference TRBV18 and TRBJ1-6 for the parts outside the CDR3, the full variable domain is NAGVMQNPRHLVRRRGQEARLRCSPMKGHSHVYWYRQLPEEGLKFMVYLQKENIIDESGMPKERFSAEFPKEGPSILRIQQVVRGDSAAYFCASSLSDSLPLHFGNGTRLTVT.

The chain joins TRBV4-1 to TRBJ1-5, with D possibly matching TRBD1 (5 bases). Trimming stripped 0 bases from V and 0 bases from J, with 12 bases between. Germline CDR1 reads MGHRA; CDR2 reads YSYEKL. There are 17 residues in the CDR3. Written as DNA, the CDR3 is TGCGCCAGCAGCCAAGAAGGGGCAGGTTTTAGCAATCAGCCCCAGCATTTT. Encoded protein: CASSQEGAGFSNQPQHF.

This sequence joins TRBV4-3 and TRBJ2-3, with 9 bases lining up with TRBD2. CDR1 and CDR2 (germline): LGHNA, YSLEER. This CDR3 region has 15 residues. J lost 4 bases, V lost 2 bases, and 4 bases had no gene match. Here the CDR3 reads CASSQSRGGADTQYF. CDR3 in DNA: TGCGCCAGCAGCCAATCGCGGGGGGGGGCAGATACGCAGTATTTT.

This chain joins TRBV27 and TRBJ2-3; TRBD1 aligns across 8 bases. With V trimmed by 4 bases and J by 1 base, 13 bases remained unmatched. The V gene's germline CDR1 is MNHEY and CDR2 SMNVEV (reference sequence). The CDR3 loop spans 18 amino acids. In nucleotides, the CDR3 is TGTGCCAGCAGTTCTCTGAAACCCCAGGGGGCTGGCACAGATACGCAGTATTTT. Its translation is CASSSLKPQGAGTDTQYF.

This chain uses TRBV6-5 with TRBJ2-1; 8 nucleotides align to TRBD2. Germline V lookup: CDR1 MNHEY, CDR2 SVGAGI. This CDR3 comprises 15 residues. The V gene end was trimmed by 0 bases and the J gene end by 7 bases; junction bases not matched to a gene: 5. The CDR3 coding sequence is TGTGCCAGCAGTTACTCGGTCGGGAGGGGGAATGAGCAGTTCTTC. It specifies CASSYSVGRGNEQFF.